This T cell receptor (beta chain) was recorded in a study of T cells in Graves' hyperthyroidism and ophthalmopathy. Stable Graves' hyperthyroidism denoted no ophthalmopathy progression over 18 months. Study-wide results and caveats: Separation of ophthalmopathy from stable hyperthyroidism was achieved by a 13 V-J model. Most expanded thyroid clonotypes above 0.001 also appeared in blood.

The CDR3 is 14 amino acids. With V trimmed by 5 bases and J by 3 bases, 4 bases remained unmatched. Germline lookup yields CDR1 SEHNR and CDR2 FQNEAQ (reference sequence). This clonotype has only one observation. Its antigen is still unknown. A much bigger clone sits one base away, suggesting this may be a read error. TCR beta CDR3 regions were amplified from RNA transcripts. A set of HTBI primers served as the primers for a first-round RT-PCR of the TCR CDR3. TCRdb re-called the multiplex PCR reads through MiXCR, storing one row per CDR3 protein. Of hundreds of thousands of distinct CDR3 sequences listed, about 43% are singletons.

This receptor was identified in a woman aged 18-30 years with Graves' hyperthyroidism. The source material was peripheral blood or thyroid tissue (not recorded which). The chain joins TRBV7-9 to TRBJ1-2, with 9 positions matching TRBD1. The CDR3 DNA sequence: TGTGCCAGCAGCGGGGACAGGGAAGACTATGGCTACACCTTC. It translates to CASSGDREDYGYTF.